This TCR beta chain was sequenced for a study of blood T cell repertoires in COVID-19. The overall study: Both acute and convalescent COVID-19 samples were obtained from the United States, Italy and Spain. PBMCs, B-cell-depleted T cells, or T cells were the source of the cDNA or gDNA that made up the material.

The germline V gene encodes CDR1 SGHDT and CDR2 YYEEEE. This CDR3 spans 17 amino acids. V dropped 7 bases and J dropped 8; count of bases not matched to a gene: 19. The authors' processing: By means of reference gene primer amplification, nucleated cell counts were estimated. The assay was immunoSEQ multiplex PCR, and TCRdb's table has in-frame clones only and misses some. V and J calls and clone size are given by that table; D and trimming were obtained from the DNA. The sample yields over 90,000 clones, 70% to 90% seen once. Sequenced sample: peripheral blood. J is TRBJ2-4 and V is TRBV5-6, with 9 bases lining up with TRBD2. The TCR was taken from a human donor in a cohort sampled during active COVID-19. DNA of the CDR3: TGTGCCAGCCGATCAAGCGACGGAGTAGCGGGAGAGCACATTCAGTACTTC. Encoded protein: CASRSSDGVAGEHIQYF.